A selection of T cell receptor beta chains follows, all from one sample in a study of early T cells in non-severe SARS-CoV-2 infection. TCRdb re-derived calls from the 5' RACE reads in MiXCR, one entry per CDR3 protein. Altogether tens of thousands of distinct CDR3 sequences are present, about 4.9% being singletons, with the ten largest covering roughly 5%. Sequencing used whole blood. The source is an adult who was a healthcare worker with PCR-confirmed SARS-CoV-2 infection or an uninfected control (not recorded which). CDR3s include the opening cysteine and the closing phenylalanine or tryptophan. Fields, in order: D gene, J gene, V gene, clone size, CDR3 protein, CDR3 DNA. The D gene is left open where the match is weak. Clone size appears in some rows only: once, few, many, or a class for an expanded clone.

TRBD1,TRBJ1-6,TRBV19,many,CASSMEGASGLSPLHF,TGTGCCAGTAGCATGGAGGGGGCTTCTGGCCTTTCACCCCTCCACTTT
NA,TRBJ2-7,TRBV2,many,CASRREYLSSYEQYF,TGTGCCAGCAGAAGGGAGTATTTGAGCTCCTACGAGCAGTACTTC
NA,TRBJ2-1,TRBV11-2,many,CASSFSEYNEQFF,TGTGCCAGCAGCTTTTCTGAATACAATGAGCAGTTCTTC
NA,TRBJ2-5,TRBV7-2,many,CASSLAQTSTQETQYF,TGTGCCAGCAGCTTAGCCCAGACCTCTACCCAAGAGACCCAGTACTTC
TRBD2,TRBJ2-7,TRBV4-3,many,CASSQESAGSYEQYF,TGCGCCAGCAGCCAAGAGTCAGCGGGATCCTACGAGCAGTACTTC
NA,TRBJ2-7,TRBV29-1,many,CSVATSEQYF,TGCAGCGTTGCCACTAGCGAGCAGTACTTC
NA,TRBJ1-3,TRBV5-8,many,CASSLEGFIGLRNTIYF,TGTGCCAGCAGCTTGGAGGGGTTCATCGGTCTAAGAAACACCATATATTTT
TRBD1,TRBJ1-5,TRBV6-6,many,CASSSPGTGINQPQHF,TGTGCCAGCAGTAGCCCCGGGACAGGGATCAATCAGCCCCAGCATTTT
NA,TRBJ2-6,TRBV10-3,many,CAISEPGGNSGANVLTF,TGTGCCATCAGTGAACCCGGTGGGAACTCTGGGGCCAACGTCCTGACTTTC
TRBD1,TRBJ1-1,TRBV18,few,CASSPGQGLTEAFF,TGTGCCAGCTCACCGGGACAGGGCCTCACTGAAGCTTTCTTT
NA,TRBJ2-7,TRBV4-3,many,CASSPDFTGPYEQYF,TGCGCCAGCAGCCCGGACTTTACAGGCCCCTACGAGCAGTACTTC
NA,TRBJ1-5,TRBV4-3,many,CASSQQTGYQPQHF,TGCGCCAGCAGCCAGCAGACAGGTTATCAGCCCCAGCATTTT
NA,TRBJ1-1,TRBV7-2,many,CASSSQAMNTEAFF,TGTGCCAGCAGCTCCCAAGCCATGAACACTGAAGCTTTCTTT
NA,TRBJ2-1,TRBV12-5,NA,CASRERANEQFF,TGTGCTAGTAGGGAGAGGGCCAATGAGCAGTTCTTC
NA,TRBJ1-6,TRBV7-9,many,CASSLEGRSPLHF,TGTGCCAGCAGCTTAGAGGGACGATCACCCCTCCACTTT
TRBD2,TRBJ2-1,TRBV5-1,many,CASSLWTSGANEQFF,TGCGCCAGCAGCTTGTGGACTAGCGGGGCGAATGAGCAGTTCTTC
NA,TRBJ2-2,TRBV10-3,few,CAISAKGIGELFF,TGTGCCATCAGTGCAAAAGGGATTGGGGAGCTGTTTTTT
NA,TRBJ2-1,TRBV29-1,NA,CSVAWSWQGNEQFF,TGCAGCGTTGCATGGTCTTGGCAAGGCAATGAGCAGTTCTTC
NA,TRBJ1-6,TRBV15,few,CATSRDGTGSNSPLHF,TGTGCCACCAGCAGAGATGGAACAGGGTCAAATTCACCCCTCCACTTT
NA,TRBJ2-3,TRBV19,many,CASRLGFGTDTQYF,TGTGCCAGTAGGTTGGGGTTTGGGACAGATACGCAGTATTTT
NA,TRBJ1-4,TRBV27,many,CASSSGLQNEKLFF,TGTGCCAGCAGTTCGGGACTCCAAAATGAAAAACTGTTTTTT
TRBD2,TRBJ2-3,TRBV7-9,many,CASSPSRLAGGTDTQYF,TGTGCCAGCAGTCCCTCCCGGCTAGCGGGGGGCACAGATACGCAGTATTTT
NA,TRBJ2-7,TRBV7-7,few,CASSYPMERSYEQYF,TGTGCCAGCAGCTACCCCATGGAGAGATCCTACGAGCAGTACTTC
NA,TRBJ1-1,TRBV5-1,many,CASSAGRGDTEAFF,TGCGCCAGCAGCGCTGGGAGGGGGGACACTGAAGCTTTCTTT
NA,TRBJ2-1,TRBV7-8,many,CASSLAGFTAGYNEQFF,TGTGCCAGCAGTTTAGCAGGGTTTACGGCCGGATACAATGAGCAGTTCTTC
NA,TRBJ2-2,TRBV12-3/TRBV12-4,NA,CASSFGAAGTGELFF,TGTGCCAGCAGTTTCGGGGCGGCGGGGACCGGGGAGCTGTTTTTT
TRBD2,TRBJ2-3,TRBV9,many,CASSVAGLAGGSTDTQYF,TGTGCCAGCAGCGTAGCTGGACTAGCGGGAGGAAGCACAGATACGCAGTATTTT
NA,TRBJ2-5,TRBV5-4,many,CASSPGPDRLGSGETQYF,TGTGCCAGCAGCCCAGGACCGGACCGACTGGGGTCTGGAGAGACCCAGTACTTC
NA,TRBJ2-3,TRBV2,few,CASREATSTDTQYF,TGTGCCAGCAGGGAAGCTACTAGCACAGATACGCAGTATTTT
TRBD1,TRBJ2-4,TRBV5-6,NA,CASSLADRVNIQYF,TGTGCCAGCAGCTTGGCCGACAGGGTAAACATTCAGTACTTC
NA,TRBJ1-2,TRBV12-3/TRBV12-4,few,CASLGGSYGYTF,TGTGCCAGCCTGGGGGGAAGCTATGGCTACACCTTC
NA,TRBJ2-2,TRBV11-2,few,CASSQGLGGELFF,TGTGCCAGCAGCCAAGGATTAGGCGGGGAGCTGTTTTTT
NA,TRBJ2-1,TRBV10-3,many,CAISELTQGQFF,TGTGCCATCAGTGAGTTAACTCAGGGGCAGTTCTTC
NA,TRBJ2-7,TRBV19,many,CATSPRGLVEQYF,TGTGCCACCTCCCCAAGGGGGTTGGTCGAGCAGTACTTC
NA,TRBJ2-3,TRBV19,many,CASTQAPSTDTQYF,TGTGCCAGCACACAGGCCCCTAGCACAGATACGCAGTATTTT
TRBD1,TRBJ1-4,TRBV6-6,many,CASSYGPAGGSSEKLFF,TGTGCCAGCAGTTACGGCCCGGCAGGGGGCAGTAGTGAAAAACTGTTTTTT
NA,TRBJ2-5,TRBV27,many,CASIPSGEGETQYF,TGTGCCAGCATACCGTCGGGCGAGGGGGAGACCCAGTACTTC
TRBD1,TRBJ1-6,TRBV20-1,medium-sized,CSALTGGRKNSPLHF,TGCAGTGCCCTGACAGGGGGCAGGAAAAATTCACCCCTCCACTTT
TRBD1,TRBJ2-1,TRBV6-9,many,CAYLRGGQGSDEQFF,TGTGCTTATTTAAGGGGAGGACAGGGGTCCGATGAGCAGTTCTTC
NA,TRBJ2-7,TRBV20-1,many,CSARATVGYEQYF,TGCAGTGCTAGAGCGACAGTCGGTTACGAGCAGTACTTC